This TCR beta chain was documented in a study of T cell responses to AZD1222 COVID-19 vaccine. CDR3 length: 15 residues. Germline lookup yields CDR1 SGHNT and CDR2 YYREEE (reference sequence). Trimming at V came to 6 bases and at J to 9 bases, leaving 12 bases not matched to a gene. TCRdb's copy holds only in-frame clones and misses some; the assay was immunoSEQ multiplex PCR. Of under 150,000 clones listed, around 90% are singletons. The receptor's source is an adult in good health. The sequencing here drew on peripheral blood, taken on day 0 of AZD1222 vaccination. The V gene is TRBV5-4, the J gene TRBJ2-1, with 10 bases aligning to TRBD2. CDR3 sequence (DNA): TGTGCCAGCACCCTCGGGCTAGCGGGAGCAGGTGAGCAGTTCTTC. Translation gives CASTLGLAGAGEQFF.